The sequence of this T cell receptor (beta chain) was determined in a study of blood T cells in healthy people across ages. This clonotype has a handful of counts. PCR was performed a second time for 7 to 11 cycles using a sample-barcoded 5' primer and a J-beta primer mix. Each cDNA molecule carried a tag from a template-switch adaptor that contained 12 random nucleotides. TCRdb reprocessed the 5' RACE reads via MiXCR and lists one record per CDR3 protein. The table shows about 570,000 distinct CDR3 sequences, with approximately 26% occurring only once. The germline CDR1 and CDR2 sequences are DFQATT and SNEGSKA (reference sequence). The CDR3 totals 13 residues. This sample also belongs to another study, concerning T cells of mothers and their children.

The specimen was blood. The clonotype originates from a boy aged 2-9 years in good health. This chain links TRBV20-1 with TRBJ2-7; D uncertain. Matching the DNA end better, TRBJ2-1 makes the J call doubtful. This CDR3 is CSASFRSPNEQFF. The CDR3 region has the DNA TGCAGTGCTAGTTTTAGGTCCCCCAATGAGCAGTTCTTC.